This is a list of T cell receptor beta chains from one sample in a study of T cell repertoires in cytomegalovirus infection. No antigens are known for them. Using its own MiXCR run on the reads, TCRdb lists one record per CDR3 protein. The sample holds 900,000 to 950,000 distinct CDR3 sequences, roughly 31% seen once. Sample: cultured CD8+ T cells from PBMCs, taken from culture after CMV antigen stimulation. All receptors come from a human donor in good health (CMV status not recorded). Some clones in this sample may be carry-over from other donors' samples. The CDR3 runs from the conserved cysteine through the conserved F or W. Each record gives: J gene, clone size, D gene, V gene, CDR3 protein, CDR3 DNA. D genes are given only for firm matches. Clone sizes are given selectively: once, few, many, or a class where the clone is expanded.

TRBJ1-4,NA,NA,TRBV7-9,CASSLGGLREKLFF,TGTGCCAGCAGCTTAGGGGGCCTCCGTGAAAAACTGTTTTTT
TRBJ2-7,few,TRBD2,TRBV4-1,CASSPGGGGLQVYEQYF,TGCGCCAGCAGCCCCGGCGGCGGGGGGCTCCAAGTTTACGAGCAGTACTTC
TRBJ1-1,once,NA,TRBV19,CASSIELGDTEAFF,TGTGCCAGTAGTATAGAGCTGGGGGACACTGAAGCTTTCTTT
TRBJ1-1,NA,NA,TRBV19,CASSPDSVTNTEAFF,TGTGCCAGTAGCCCGGACAGCGTTACGAACACTGAAGCTTTCTTT
TRBJ2-5,NA,NA,TRBV4-1,CASSPLGGQGETQYF,TGCGCCAGCAGCCCCCTAGGGGGGCAGGGAGAGACCCAGTACTTC
TRBJ2-7,NA,TRBD1,TRBV6-1,CASSLWGTASYEQYF,TGTGCCAGCAGTCTCTGGGGGACAGCTTCCTACGAGCAGTACTTC
TRBJ2-7,once,TRBD2,TRBV9,CASSAGRGFTYEQYF,TGTGCCAGCAGCGCGGGGAGGGGCTTCACCTACGAGCAGTACTTC
TRBJ1-6,NA,NA,TRBV28,CVSSSYNSPFHF,TGTGTGTCGAGCTCCTATAATTCACCCTTCCACTTT
TRBJ2-5,few,NA,TRBV5-4,CASSLGHGATGEQETQYF,TGTGCCAGCAGCTTGGGGCACGGGGCCACAGGAGAACAAGAGACCCAGTACTTC
TRBJ1-6,few,NA,TRBV13,CASSPDGDTYNSPLHF,TGTGCCAGCAGCCCCGACGGGGACACCTATAATTCACCCCTCCACTTT
TRBJ2-2,NA,NA,TRBV7-6,CASSQGRVLFF,TGTGCCAGCAGCCAAGGCCGTGTGCTGTTTTTT
TRBJ1-1,NA,NA,TRBV24-1,CATSDYNTEAFF,TGTGCCACCAGTGATTATAACACTGAAGCTTTCTTT
TRBJ1-5,NA,NA,TRBV6-1,CASSEALIQPQHF,TGTGCCAGCAGTGAAGCGTTAATACAGCCCCAGCATTTT
TRBJ2-3,NA,TRBD1,TRBV19,CASSMDRGRPDTQYF,TGTGCCAGTAGTATGGACAGGGGGCGGCCAGATACGCAGTATTTT
TRBJ1-5,few,TRBD1,TRBV2,CASEPGQGAGQPQHF,TGTGCCAGCGAGCCGGGACAGGGGGCGGGTCAGCCCCAGCATTTT
TRBJ2-1,NA,NA,TRBV7-3,CASSRTPGLSSYNEQFF,TGTGCCAGCAGCCGAACACCGGGACTCAGCTCCTACAATGAGCAGTTCTTC
TRBJ1-1,many,TRBD1,TRBV6-5,CASSYSRGQNTEAFF,TGTGCCAGCAGTTACTCGAGGGGGCAAAACACTGAAGCTTTCTTT
TRBJ2-3,many,NA,TRBV12-3/TRBV12-4,CASGGDSTDTQYF,TGTGCCAGCGGAGGGGACAGCACAGATACGCAGTATTTT
TRBJ2-7,many,TRBD1,TRBV7-6,CASSPTRQGPTYEQYF,TGTGCCAGCAGCCCCACCCGACAGGGCCCAACCTACGAGCAGTACTTC
TRBJ2-1,NA,NA,TRBV10-3,CAAKSSYNEQFF,TGTGCCGCTAAAAGCTCCTACAATGAGCAGTTCTTC
TRBJ2-7,NA,NA,TRBV7-6,CASSLAQGLSSYEQYF,TGTGCCAGCAGCTTAGCGCAGGGACTCAGCTCCTACGAGCAGTACTTC
TRBJ2-3,NA,TRBD1,TRBV15,CATSGGQGSTDTQYF,TGTGCCACCAGCGGAGGACAGGGGTCGACAGATACGCAGTATTTT
TRBJ2-1,NA,NA,TRBV5-4,CASSRSDEQFF,TGTGCCAGCAGCCGTAGCGACGAGCAGTTCTTC
TRBJ1-5,NA,TRBD1,TRBV20-1,CSARDGTDNQPQHF,TGCAGTGCTAGAGACGGGACAGACAATCAGCCCCAGCATTTT
TRBJ2-3,NA,NA,TRBV6-1,CASSDVGDTDTQYF,TGTGCCAGCAGTGACGTGGGGGACACAGATACGCAGTATTTT
TRBJ1-5,few,NA,TRBV19,CASSIVRELRNQPQHF,TGTGCCAGTAGTATAGTTCGAGAGCTCCGCAATCAGCCCCAGCATTTT
TRBJ2-4,few,TRBD2,TRBV6-5,CASSYSASGGDIQYF,TGTGCCAGCAGTTACTCCGCCAGCGGGGGGGACATTCAGTACTTC
TRBJ1-2,NA,NA,TRBV7-9,CASSLVGKGYGYTF,TGTGCCAGCAGCTTAGTAGGGAAAGGCTATGGCTACACCTTC
TRBJ2-1,NA,TRBD2,TRBV20-1,CSASYHGLAGGYNEQFF,TGCAGTGCTTCTTACCACGGACTAGCGGGGGGGTACAATGAGCAGTTCTTC
TRBJ1-2,many,TRBD1,TRBV18,CASSPTTGDNYGYTF,TGTGCCAGCTCACCTACGACAGGGGACAACTATGGCTACACCTTC
TRBJ2-4,few,NA,TRBV12-3/TRBV12-4,CASGPGKNIQYF,TGTGCCAGCGGACCAGGGAAAAACATTCAGTACTTC
TRBJ1-4,NA,NA,TRBV12-3/TRBV12-4,CASSLSVNEKLFF,TGTGCCAGCAGTTTATCAGTTAATGAAAAACTGTTTTTT
TRBJ1-2,NA,NA,TRBV6-2/TRBV6-3,CASSSDGWTNYGYTF,TGTGCCAGCAGCAGCGACGGTTGGACTAACTATGGCTACACCTTC
TRBJ2-3,NA,NA,TRBV20-1,CSARSSSTDTQYF,TGCAGTGCTAGGTCTTCCAGCACAGATACGCAGTATTTT
TRBJ2-1,NA,TRBD2,TRBV12-3/TRBV12-4,CASSPRLAATGYEQFF,TGTGCCAGCAGTCCCCGACTAGCGGCCACCGGGTATGAGCAGTTCTTC
TRBJ2-3,NA,TRBD2,TRBV6-5,CASSYSNGLAGPAVFTDTQYF,TGTGCCAGCAGTTACTCGAATGGGCTAGCGGGGCCTGCCGTCTTCACAGATACGCAGTATTTT
TRBJ1-5,NA,TRBD1,TRBV4-1,CASSQEGQGRQPQHF,TGCGCCAGCAGCCAAGAAGGACAGGGACGTCAGCCCCAGCATTTT
TRBJ2-6,many,NA,TRBV7-9,CASSPGTSGANVLTF,TGTGCCAGCAGTCCGGGGACCTCTGGGGCCAACGTCCTGACTTTC
TRBJ2-5,few,TRBD2,TRBV6-5,CASTQLAGGQETQYF,TGTGCCAGCACCCAACTAGCGGGGGGACAAGAGACCCAGTACTTC
TRBJ1-5,NA,NA,TRBV7-4,CASSFSEDYQPQHF,TGTGCCAGCAGCTTTTCAGAGGATTATCAGCCCCAGCATTTT
TRBJ2-3,few,NA,TRBV14,CASSPRRWDTQYF,TGTGCCAGCAGCCCCCGAAGGTGGGATACGCAGTATTTT
TRBJ1-5,few,NA,TRBV7-3,CASSYPGAQPQHF,TGTGCCAGCAGTTATCCCGGGGCTCAGCCCCAGCATTTT
TRBJ2-1,NA,NA,TRBV24-1,CATSLGGSNEQFF,TGTGCCACCAGCTTAGGAGGGTCGAATGAGCAGTTCTTC
TRBJ2-3,few,NA,TRBV7-9,CASEAADTQYF,TGTGCCAGCGAGGCGGCAGATACGCAGTATTTT
TRBJ2-7,many,TRBD1,TRBV6-1,CASSEWSGGLYEQYF,TGTGCCAGCAGTGAATGGTCAGGGGGTCTCTACGAGCAGTACTTC
TRBJ2-7,NA,NA,TRBV20-1,CSAGTYFSYEQYF,TGCAGTGCCGGGACATACTTCTCCTACGAGCAGTACTTC
TRBJ1-2,NA,TRBD1,TRBV27,CASSLSGTDNGYTF,TGTGCCAGCAGTTTATCCGGGACAGACAATGGCTACACCTTC
TRBJ1-4,many,NA,TRBV12-3/TRBV12-4,CASSLDATNEKLFF,TGTGCCAGCAGCTTAGATGCAACTAATGAAAAACTGTTTTTT
TRBJ2-2,few,NA,TRBV6-6,CASSYLGGTGELFF,TGTGCCAGCAGTTACCTGGGGGGCACCGGGGAGCTGTTTTTT
TRBJ1-1,NA,NA,TRBV7-6,CASSSAKIEAFF,TGTGCCAGCAGCTCCGCGAAGATTGAAGCTTTCTTT
TRBJ1-2,few,NA,TRBV7-6,CASSQKGQVLSSGYTF,TGTGCCAGCAGCCAGAAGGGCCAAGTCTTAAGTAGTGGCTACACCTTC
TRBJ1-1,NA,NA,TRBV11-1,CASSLAIWDRRGEAFF,TGTGCCAGCAGCTTAGCTATTTGGGACCGGAGGGGTGAAGCTTTCTTT